This T cell receptor (beta chain) comes out of a study of shared clonotypes between healthy human individuals. The CDR3 consists of 11 residues. CDR1 LNHDA and CDR2 SQIVND come from the germline V gene (reference sequence). V shed 5 bases and J shed 2 bases, with 4 bases lying between them. In regard to this clone: Other DNA sequences from this sample encode an identical CDR3 as well.

The naive CD8 subset, CD45RO-negative cells positively selected for CCR7, excluded terminally differentiated effector memory CD45RA+ cells. Repertoires were generated with immunoSEQ multiplex PCR, while TCRdb's copy carries only in-frame clones and drops some. The table lists roughly 1,800,000 clones, just under 95% of them singletons. The specimen sequenced was naive CD8+ T cells sorted from blood. The TCR originated in a man between 18 and 29 years old in good health. The rearrangement links TRBV19 to TRBJ2-7, with D unresolved. This CDR3 is CASSFAYEQYF. For the CDR3, the DNA is TGTGCCAGTAGTTTCGCCTACGAGCAGTACTTC.